A single sample is the source of the 27 T cell receptor beta chains below, sequenced in a study of T cells in tumors after PD-1 blockade. Profiled with immunoSEQ multiplex PCR; TCRdb holds only in-frame clones, not every one. The sample consists of 20,000 to 25,000 clones, about 82% of them appearing once. The sample here was PBMCs, taken after anti-PD-1 treatment. These receptors all stem from a human donor with basal cell carcinoma.

J is TRBJ2-2 and V is TRBV30; the D is unclear. Germline V gives CDR1 GTSNPN, CDR2 SVGIG (reference sequence). V gave up 4 bases and J gave up 6 bases, with 9 bases separating them. There are 12 residues in the CDR3. CDR3 coding DNA: TGTGCCTGGAAACGGGTCGCCGGGGAGCTGTTTTTT. As protein: CAWKRVAGELFF. Using reference TRBV30 and TRBJ2-2 for the parts outside the CDR3, the full variable domain is SQTIHQWPATLVQPVGSPLSLECTVEGTSNPNLYWYRQAAGRGLQLLFYSVGIGQISSEVPQNLSASRPQDRQFILSSKKLLLSDSGFYLCAWKRVAGELFFGEGSRLTVL.

This clone was observed once. The CDR3 protein is CASSNERQETQYF. In DNA, the CDR3 is TGTGCCAGTAGTAACGAGCGTCAAGAGACCCAGTACTTC. The chain is built from TRBV19 and TRBJ2-5; unclear D gene. The V gene's germline CDR1 is LNHDA and CDR2 SQIVND (reference sequence). This CDR3 region has 13 residues. Trimming left V 4 bases short and J 2 bases short, with 8 bases between. Variable domain in full (rest from reference TRBV19 and TRBJ2-5): DGGITQSPKYLFRKEGQNVTLSCEQNLNHDAMYWYRQDPGQGLRLIYYSQIVNDFQKGDIAEGYSVSREKKESFPLTVTSAQKNPTAFYLCASSNERQETQYFGPGTRLLVL.

This clone was observed a single time. V usage is TRBV19 and J usage is TRBJ1-2, with D possibly matching TRBD1 (5 bases). V lost 9 bases and J 2 bases, leaving 13 bases between the germline ends. The CDR3 length is 13 residues. Per the germline V gene, CDR1 is LNHDA and CDR2 is SQIVND (reference sequence). CDR3 DNA sequence: TGTGCCAGCCGCCTAAGGGGAAACTATGGCTACACCTTC. Translating it yields CASRLRGNYGYTF.

The chain carries TRBV6-5 and TRBJ1-2; D gene ambiguous. Trimming took 6 bases from V and 2 from J, leaving 10 bases between them. Germline V gives CDR1 MNHEY, CDR2 SVGAGI. The CDR3 runs to 13 residues. The CDR3 spells CASSNGRNYGYTF. As DNA, the CDR3 is TGTGCCAGCAGCAACGGGCGGAACTATGGCTACACCTTC.

This clone was recorded once. The chain has TRBV19 and TRBJ1-2; maybe TRBD1 (5 bases). CDR3 length: 13 residues. With 6 bases removed from V and 2 bases from J, the gap between germline ends came to 10 bases. From germline, CDR1 is LNHDA and CDR2 SQIVND (reference sequence). CDR3 in amino acids: CASSRAGNYGYTF. The CDR3 region has the DNA TGTGCCAGTAGCCGAGCAGGGAACTATGGCTACACCTTC.

The V gene is TRBV5-4, the J gene TRBJ1-3, with D uncertain. V lost 2 bases and J lost 3, with 12 bases in between. Germline values: CDR1 SGHNT, CDR2 YYREEE (reference sequence). The CDR3 runs to 15 residues. The CDR3 nucleotides are TGTGCCAGCAGCTTAGGTGGAGCTGGTGGAAACACCATATATTTT. It specifies CASSLGGAGGNTIYF.

The chain carries TRBV30 and TRBJ1-4; 7 bases align to TRBD1. The trim removed 2 bases at V and 4 bases at J, leaving 4 bases unmatched. CDR1 and CDR2 from the germline V gene are GTSNPN and SVGIG (reference sequence). The CDR3 is 14 residues long. The CDR3 nucleotides are TGTGCCTGGAGTACAGGGGAGGGTAATGAAAAACTGTTTTTT. Encoded protein: CAWSTGEGNEKLFF.

This clone has a handful of counts. The rearrangement joins TRBV5-5 to TRBJ2-1, with a possible D match to TRBD2 (6 bases). Trimming removed 4 bases at V and 9 bases at J, with 11 bases between. The V gene's germline CDR1 is SGHKS and CDR2 YYEKEE (reference sequence). The CDR3 runs 12 residues. Here the CDR3 DNA reads TGTGCCAGCAGCCCTAGCGTACCTGAGCAGTTCTTC. It yields the protein CASSPSVPEQFF.

With respect to this clone: An end of the junction does not agree with germline; a read error may underlie this. The CDR3 here is CGVSVNNQPQHF. The CDR3 region has the DNA TGCGGCGTGAGCGTTAACAATCAGCCCCAGCATTTT. This chain uses TRBV29-1 with TRBJ1-5; D not resolved. Germline V gene data show CDR1 as SQVTM and CDR2 as ANQGSEA. The CDR3 is made up of 12 amino acids. Together with reference TRBV29-1 and TRBJ1-5, the CDR3 gives the full variable domain: SAVISQKPSRDICQRGTSLTIQCQVDSQVTMMFWYRQQPGQSLTLIATANQGSEATYESGFVIDKFPISRPNLTFSTLTVSNMSPEDSSIYLCGVSVNNQPQHFGDGTRLSIL.

The gene calls are TRBV30 and TRBJ1-6, with D possibly matching TRBD1 (5 bases). V was trimmed by 0 bases and J by 9 bases, leaving 9 bases between them. This CDR3 is built from 13 residues. Looked up from germline, CDR1 is GTSNPN and CDR2 is SVGIG (reference sequence). CDR3 nucleotides: TGTGCCTGGAGTGTACAAGGGACTTCACCCCTCCACTTT. This translates into CAWSVQGTSPLHF.

The CDR3 bases are TGTGCCAGCAGCGTAGTCCCGATTAGCACAGATACGCAGTATTTT. Translating gives CASSVVPISTDTQYF. The chain combines TRBV9 with TRBJ2-3; D is unclear. V lost 0 bases, J lost 0 bases, and 8 bases lay in between. Germline loops: CDR1 SGDLS, CDR2 YYNGEE. CDR3 length: 15 residues.

This clone is medium-sized (0.01 to 0.1%) within its sample. The chain links TRBV11-3 to TRBJ1-1; D is unresolved. Trimming stripped 2 bases from V and 2 bases from J, with 9 bases between. Germline V gene sequence: CDR1 SGHNT, CDR2 YENEEA. This CDR3 comprises 14 residues. The CDR3 here is CASSLNGPNTEAFF. The CDR3 coding sequence is TGTGCCAGCAGCTTAAATGGCCCCAACACTGAAGCTTTCTTT.

This sequence joins TRBV27 and TRBJ2-2; TRBD1 is a possible D gene (5 bases). The germline gives CDR1 MNHEY, CDR2 SMNVEV (reference sequence). This CDR3 contains 15 residues. V lost 5 bases to trimming and J lost 4 bases, with 14 bases between them. CDR3 DNA: TGTGCCAGCAGTATGCTTACAGGATTCACCGGGGAGCTGTTTTTT. The encoded protein is CASSMLTGFTGELFF.

The rearrangement uses TRBV18 and TRBJ1-2; D is unclear. The CDR3 sequence is 13 residues long. Per the germline V gene, CDR1 is KGHSH and CDR2 is LQKENI. V lost 2 bases and J 8 bases, leaving 12 bases between the germline ends. CDR3: CASSPAATNGYTF. The CDR3 DNA reads TGTGCCAGCTCACCAGCCGCGACGAACGGCTACACCTTC.

CDR3 in amino acids: CASSQEGTGAEQYF. The CDR3 bases are TGTGCCAGCAGCCAAGAAGGGACAGGGGCCGAGCAGTACTTC. The genes are TRBV3-1 (or the pseudogene TRBV3-2) and TRBJ2-7; 10 bases agree with TRBD1. The CDR3 consists of 14 residues. Looked up from germline, CDR1 is LGHDT and CDR2 is YNNKEL (reference sequence). J was trimmed by 6 bases and V by 0 bases; bases with no gene match: 2.

V and J are TRBV12-3 or TRBV12-4 and TRBJ2-3; unclear D gene. The CDR3 runs 13 residues. Trimming pared 6 bases from V and 0 bases from J, leaving 7 bases between. CDR3 loop: CASRKSSTDTQYF. The CDR3 DNA reads as TGTGCCAGCAGGAAGTCTAGCACAGATACGCAGTATTTT.

This clone was seen more than once but under ten times. The chain joins TRBV20-1 to TRBJ1-5, with D unresolved. The CDR3 spans 13 residues. Germline V gene lookup returns CDR1 DFQATT and CDR2 SNEGSKA (reference sequence). V lost 3 bases to trimming and J lost 0 bases, with 6 bases between them. The CDR3 coding sequence is TGCAGTGCTAGTATCTCTAGCAATCAGCCCCAGCATTTT. This translates into CSASISSNQPQHF.

Only a few counts were recorded for this clone. The chain uses TRBV18 and TRBJ1-5; no definite D call. Germline V gene sequence: CDR1 KGHSH, CDR2 LQKENI. Trimming shortened V by 5 bases and J by 0 bases, and 5 bases separated the two germline ends. CDR3 size: 13 residues. The CDR3 spells CASSFDSNQPQHF. CDR3 nucleotides: TGTGCCAGCTCATTTGATAGCAATCAGCCCCAGCATTTT. Full variable domain (outside the CDR3, taken from reference TRBV18 and TRBJ1-5): NAGVMQNPRHLVRRRGQEARLRCSPMKGHSHVYWYRQLPEEGLKFMVYLQKENIIDESGMPKERFSAEFPKEGPSILRIQQVVRGDSAAYFCASSFDSNQPQHFGDGTRLSIL.

The chain employs TRBV10-3 and TRBJ2-7, with a tentative D call TRBD2 (5 bases). Germline assignment: CDR1 ENHRY and CDR2 SYGVKD. This CDR3 contains 13 residues. Trimming took 5 bases from V and 2 from J, leaving 10 bases between them. The CDR3 nucleotides read TGTGCCATCAGTACGGACGGGACCTACGAGCAGTACTTC. The encoded protein is CAISTDGTYEQYF.

The rearrangement joins TRBV6-5 to TRBJ1-3; unclear D gene. This CDR3 has 15 residues. The V end was cut by 3 bases, the J end by 0 bases, with 9 bases between. CDR1 is MNHEY and CDR2 is SVGAGI in the germline V gene. The CDR3 loop is CASSYDIPSGNTIYF. DNA for the CDR3: TGTGCCAGCAGTTATGACATCCCCTCTGGAAACACCATATATTTT.

This chain uses TRBV5-8 with TRBJ2-7; a possible D gene is TRBD1 (6 bases). This CDR3 has 13 residues. The germline CDR1 and CDR2 sequences are SGHTS and YDEGEE. V shed 10 bases and J shed 1 base, with 15 bases lying between them. For the CDR3, the DNA is TGTGCCGCGACCTTGGGGGCTTCCTACGAGCAGTACTTC. Its protein product is CAATLGASYEQYF.

J is TRBJ2-2 and V is TRBV5-1, with a possible D match to TRBD1 (5 bases). Germline CDR1 and CDR2: SGHRS and YFSETQ. The CDR3 is 14 amino acids. The V gene lost 5 bases and the J gene lost 1 base, with 9 bases spanning the gap. The chain's CDR3 is CASSSQGNTGELFF. Written as DNA, the CDR3 is TGCGCCAGCAGTTCCCAGGGGAACACCGGGGAGCTGTTTTTT. The complete variable domain, with remaining parts taken from reference TRBV5-1 and TRBJ2-2, reads KAGVTQTPRYLIKTRGQQVTLSCSPISGHRSVSWYQQTPGQGLQFLFEYFSETQRNKGNFPGRFSGRQFSNSRSEMNVSTLELGDSALYLCASSSQGNTGELFFGEGSRLTVL.

The chain couples TRBV24-1 to TRBJ2-6; 8 positions match TRBD1. The V and J ends lost 9 bases and 1 base, in that order; junction bases with no gene match: 13. This CDR3 region has 18 residues. Germline CDR1 reads KGHDR; CDR2 reads SFDVKD. The CDR3 spells CATGTGTGHLSGANVLTF. The CDR3 DNA sequence: TGTGCCACCGGGACCGGGACAGGACATTTGTCTGGGGCCAACGTCCTGACTTTC.

This chain joins TRBV30 and TRBJ1-2; no clear D. CDR3 length: 11 amino acids. The germline V and J ends were trimmed by 2 bases and 8 bases, with 9 bases remaining between them. Per germline, CDR1 GTSNPN and CDR2 SVGIG (reference sequence). The CDR3 coding sequence is TGTGCCTGGAGTTCGGTCGGCGGCTACACCTTC. As protein: CAWSSVGGYTF.

In DNA, the CDR3 is TGCAGTGCTAGTAAAGGAACTAACTATGGCTACACCTTC. It encodes CSASKGTNYGYTF. The J gene is TRBJ1-2, the V gene TRBV20-1, with D unresolved. Per germline, CDR1 DFQATT and CDR2 SNEGSKA (reference sequence). V dropped 3 bases and J dropped 0 bases, with 8 bases sitting between them. This CDR3 contains 13 residues.

CDR3: CASSWLSSYNSPLHF. CDR3 nucleotide sequence: TGTGCCAGCAGCTGGTTAAGCTCCTATAATTCACCCCTCCACTTT. The V gene is TRBV5-6, the J gene TRBJ1-6; no definite D call. The CDR3 is 15 residues long. V dropped 3 bases and J dropped 0 bases, with 7 bases sitting between them. The V gene's germline CDR1 is SGHDT and CDR2 YYEEEE.

The rearrangement links TRBV6-1 to TRBJ2-5, with D uncertain. Germline-derived CDR1 and CDR2 are MNHNS and SASEGT. The ends were cut back, 2 bases at V and 2 bases at J, with 9 bases in the middle. The CDR3 runs to 14 residues. CDR3 in amino acids: CASSEHGMQETQYF. As DNA, the CDR3 is TGTGCCAGCAGTGAACATGGGATGCAAGAGACCCAGTACTTC.